Listed below are T cell receptor beta chains from one sample, sequenced in a study of blood T cell repertoires in COVID-19. TCRdb keeps only in-frame clones here, not all; method: immunoSEQ multiplex PCR. The sample shows about 190,000 clones, 70% to 80% of them seen only once. Sequenced material: PBMCs or T cells enriched from blood (not recorded which). The receptors were sampled from a woman aged 50 to 60 who had recovered from COVID-19. The CDR3 runs from the conserved cysteine through the conserved F or W. The order of the fields is clone size, J gene, V gene, D gene, CDR3 protein, CDR3 DNA. D genes are given only for firm matches. Not all rows give a size; the values are once, few, many and, for expanded clones, a class.

>.|TRBJ2-1|TRBV3-1/TRBV3-2|.
CASSQEGGGSYNEQFF
TGTGCCAGCAGCCAAGAGGGGGGAGGTTCCTACAATGAGCAGTTCTTC
>.|TRBJ1-5|TRBV2|TRBD1
CASNTGGGNQPQHF
TGTGCCAGCAATACAGGGGGAGGCAATCAGCCCCAGCATTTT
>.|TRBJ2-5|TRBV7-2|.
CASSLAGQMGETQYF
TGTGCCAGCAGCTTAGCCGGACAGATGGGAGAGACCCAGTACTTC
>.|TRBJ2-7|TRBV28|.
CASNNPGAVSYEQYF
TGTGCCAGCAATAATCCGGGAGCGGTTTCCTACGAGCAGTACTTC
>once|TRBJ2-5|TRBV11-2|TRBD2
CASSKRGAGDPETQYF
TGTGCCAGCAGTAAAAGGGGCGCGGGGGATCCCGAGACCCAGTACTTC
>.|TRBJ1-2|TRBV10-3|TRBD1
CASSSGTGSDYGYTF
TGTGCCTCCTCGTCCGGGACAGGGTCGGACTATGGCTACACCTTC
>many|TRBJ1-2|TRBV12-5|.
CASAVNSYGYTF
TGTGCTAGTGCCGTAAACAGCTATGGCTACACCTTC
>.|TRBJ2-1|TRBV29-1|TRBD1
CSVVDPGQGFNEQFF
TGCAGCGTAGTTGACCCGGGACAGGGGTTCAATGAGCAGTTCTTC
>.|TRBJ2-1|TRBV12-3/TRBV12-4|.
CASSLLSEQFF
TGTGCCAGCAGTTTATTATCTGAGCAGTTCTTC
>.|TRBJ2-7|TRBV28|TRBD1
CASSQQGEALEQYF
TGTGCCAGCAGTCAACAGGGGGAAGCTCTCGAGCAGTACTTC
>once|TRBJ1-5|TRBV3-1/TRBV3-2|.
CASSQRGPDQPQHF
TGTGCCAGCAGCCAGCGGGGGCCGGATCAGCCCCAGCATTTT
>.|TRBJ1-4|TRBV9|.
CASSRGSGGEKLFF
TGTGCCAGCAGCAGGGGGTCAGGCGGGGAAAAACTGTTTTTT
>.|TRBJ1-1|TRBV29-1|.
CSVEVGGSRTEAFF
TGCAGCGTTGAAGTGGGAGGTTCTCGGACTGAAGCTTTCTTT
>.|TRBJ2-3|TRBV15|.
CATSRDGDGTDTQYF
TGTGCCACCAGCAGAGATGGAGACGGCACAGATACGCAGTATTTT
>.|TRBJ2-7|TRBV19|TRBD1
CASKHPGQGYEQYF
TGTGCCAGTAAACACCCGGGACAGGGCTACGAGCAGTACTTC
>.|TRBJ2-3|TRBV6-5|.
CASSYSSQQADTQYF
TGTGCCAGCAGTTACTCGAGCCAACAGGCAGATACGCAGTATTTT
>.|TRBJ2-5|TRBV19|TRBD2
CASSTGGETQYF
TGTGCCAGTAGTACGGGAGGAGAGACCCAGTACTTC
>.|TRBJ1-5|TRBV7-2|.
CASNQVGQARNQPQHF
TGTGCCAGCAATCAGGTGGGGCAGGCTAGGAATCAGCCCCAGCATTTT